This T cell receptor beta chain was recorded in a study of cytomegalovirus exposure and HLA in healthy donors. PCR involved 60 Vbeta and 13 Jbeta primers. The data were produced by immunoSEQ multiplex PCR, yet TCRdb's version contains in-frame clones alone and is incomplete. The sample's table shows 150,000 or so clones. The sample consisted of PBMCs. This clonotype originated in a woman between 18 and 29 years old in good health and CMV-seronegative.

CDR3 residues: CASSSGLAGAADTQYF. The CDR3 nucleotides are TGTGCCAGCAGCTCGGGACTAGCGGGAGCGGCAGATACGCAGTATTTT. The V gene is TRBV11-3, the J gene TRBJ2-3; 14 bases agree with TRBD2. CDR3 length: 16 amino acids. Trimming at V came to 4 bases and at J to 4 bases, leaving 4 bases not matched to a gene. The germline V gene encodes CDR1 SGHNT and CDR2 YENEEA. Full variable domain (outside the CDR3, taken from reference TRBV11-3 and TRBJ2-3): EAGVVQSPRYKIIEKKQPVAFWCNPISGHNTLYWYLQNLGQGPELLIRYENEEAVDDSQLPKDRFSAERLKGVDSTLKIQPAELGDSAVYLCASSSGLAGAADTQYFGPGTRLTVL.